Below are 4 T cell receptor beta chains sequenced from a single sample in a study of blood T cell repertoires in COVID-19. Some clones are missing from TCRdb's copy, which holds only in-frame ones; the method was immunoSEQ multiplex PCR. The data hold about 400,000 clones, with roughly 90% observed a single time. The sequenced sample was PBMCs or T cells enriched from blood (not recorded which). All receptors come from a woman under 40 who had recovered from COVID-19.

The CDR3 reads CASSFSSGATTDTQYF. CDR3 sequence (DNA): TGTGCCAGCAGCTTTTCTAGCGGGGCGACCACAGATACGCAGTATTTT. The gene calls are TRBV11-2 and TRBJ2-3, with 9 bases fitting TRBD2. Germline V gene sequence: CDR1 SGHAT, CDR2 FQNNGV. This CDR3 comprises 16 residues. The ends lost 3 bases at V and 2 bases at J; junction bases unmatched: 6.

The rearrangement links TRBV27 to TRBJ1-6; TRBD1 is a possible D gene (6 bases). The V end was cut by 9 bases, the J end by 4 bases, with 16 bases between. Germline lookup yields CDR1 MNHEY and CDR2 SMNVEV (reference sequence). The CDR3 length is 15 residues. The CDR3 coding sequence is TGTGCCAGTAGCGAACGGACAGCTTATAATTCACCCCTCCACTTT. It specifies CASSERTAYNSPLHF.

V gene TRBV24-1 combines with J gene TRBJ1-5, with TRBD1 matching over 7 bases. The CDR3 is made up of 16 amino acids. V lost 4 bases, J lost 0 bases, and 5 bases stayed unmatched. Germline-derived CDR1 and CDR2 are KGHDR and SFDVKD. The CDR3 region is CATSDPRDSSNQPQHF. The DNA for the CDR3 is TGTGCCACCAGTGACCCTCGGGACAGTAGCAATCAGCCCCAGCATTTT.

The V and J genes are TRBV14 and TRBJ2-7, with TRBD2 matching over 10 bases. The trim removed 5 bases at V and 3 bases at J, leaving 7 bases unmatched. The CDR3 is 15 residues long. Germline CDR1 reads SGHDN; CDR2 reads FVKESK. The CDR3, as DNA: TGTGCCAGCAGCAACGGACTAGCGGTCCTCTACGAGCAGTACTTC. Translated, it gives CASSNGLAVLYEQYF.